Listed below are T cell receptor beta chains from one sample, sequenced in a study of sequential checkpoint blockade in melanoma. This table comes from immunoSEQ multiplex PCR, and its TCRdb copy is limited to in-frame clones, with some not included. The repertoire holds some 11,000 clones, about three fifths seen once, with 16% in the top ten. Specimen: CD8+ T cells sorted from blood (inferred from file names), collected from a patient given nivolumab and ipilimumab in sequence. These receptors were collected from a human donor with melanoma. The CDR3 runs from the conserved cysteine through the conserved F or W. A D gene is named only where the DNA matches it firmly. A row's size may be missing; if present it is once, few, many or a size class.

CDR3 protein: CASSLIGGGTDTQYF
CDR3 DNA: TGTGCCAGCAGCTTAATAGGGGGAGGCACAGATACGCAGTATTTT
clone size: few
J gene: TRBJ2-3
CDR3 length: 15
V gene: TRBV7-3
D gene: NA

CDR3 protein: CASSSLTNSNTGELFF
CDR3 DNA: TGTGCCAGCAGCTCGTTGACTAACTCGAACACCGGGGAGCTGTTTTTT
clone size: NA
J gene: TRBJ2-2
CDR3 length: 16
V gene: TRBV4-2
D gene: NA

CDR3 protein: CASSLAQGGHYEQYF
CDR3 DNA: TGTGCCAGCAGTTTGGCCCAGGGGGGTCACTACGAGCAGTACTTC
clone size: NA
J gene: TRBJ2-7
CDR3 length: 15
V gene: TRBV28
D gene: NA

CDR3 protein: CASSLGTSGSWNEQFF
CDR3 DNA: TGTGCCAGCAGCCTTGGGACTAGCGGGAGTTGGAATGAGCAGTTCTTC
clone size: NA
J gene: TRBJ2-1
CDR3 length: 16
V gene: TRBV7-6
D gene: TRBD2

CDR3 protein: CASSQDWTGGRYTF
CDR3 DNA: TGTGCCAGCAGCCAAGATTGGACAGGGGGCCGGTACACCTTC
clone size: NA
J gene: TRBJ1-2
CDR3 length: 14
V gene: TRBV9
D gene: TRBD1

CDR3 protein: CASSRQTDLAKNIQYF
CDR3 DNA: TGTGCCAGCAGCAGACAGACCGATTTAGCCAAAAACATTCAGTACTTC
clone size: NA
J gene: TRBJ2-4
CDR3 length: 16
V gene: TRBV27
D gene: NA

CDR3 protein: CASRYDSGGEQYF
CDR3 DNA: TGTGCCAGCAGGTACGACTCGGGCGGGGAGCAGTACTTC
clone size: medium-sized
J gene: TRBJ2-7
CDR3 length: 13
V gene: TRBV7-9
D gene: NA

CDR3 protein: CASSDGQGADTQYF
CDR3 DNA: TGTGCCAGCAGTGACGGACAGGGGGCAGATACGCAGTATTTT
clone size: NA
J gene: TRBJ2-3
CDR3 length: 14
V gene: TRBV6-4
D gene: TRBD1

CDR3 protein: CASSPGYADTQYF
CDR3 DNA: TGTGCCAGCAGTCCCGGGTACGCAGATACGCAGTATTTT
clone size: NA
J gene: TRBJ2-3
CDR3 length: 13
V gene: TRBV6-5
D gene: NA

CDR3 protein: CASSLSGSGNTIYF
CDR3 DNA: TGCGCCAGCAGCTTGAGCGGCTCTGGAAACACCATATATTTT
clone size: NA
J gene: TRBJ1-3
CDR3 length: 14
V gene: TRBV5-1
D gene: NA

CDR3 protein: CASSLSELNTEAFF
CDR3 DNA: TGTGCCAGCAGTTTAAGTGAGCTAAACACTGAAGCTTTCTTT
clone size: NA
J gene: TRBJ1-1
CDR3 length: 14
V gene: TRBV27
D gene: NA

CDR3 protein: CASSPSKTGVLEQFF
CDR3 DNA: TGTGCCAGCAGTCCCTCGAAGACAGGGGTTCTTGAGCAGTTCTTC
clone size: NA
J gene: TRBJ2-1
CDR3 length: 15
V gene: TRBV6-5
D gene: TRBD1

CDR3 protein: CASKRGFRLEAFF
CDR3 DNA: TGTGCCAGCAAGCGGGGCTTTCGGCTTGAAGCTTTCTTT
clone size: NA
J gene: TRBJ1-1
CDR3 length: 13
V gene: TRBV25-1
D gene: NA

CDR3 protein: CASSSRVSLQETQYF
CDR3 DNA: TGTGCCAGCAGCTCGAGGGTCAGCCTTCAAGAGACCCAGTACTTC
clone size: NA
J gene: TRBJ2-5
CDR3 length: 15
V gene: TRBV7-9
D gene: NA

CDR3 protein: CASSIWTGGLAANYGYTF
CDR3 DNA: TGTGCCAGTAGTATATGGACAGGGGGCCTCGCGGCTAACTATGGCTACACCTTC
clone size: NA
J gene: TRBJ1-2
CDR3 length: 18
V gene: TRBV19
D gene: TRBD1

CDR3 protein: CASSVDGRAFDEQFF
CDR3 DNA: TGTGCCAGCAGCGTAGACGGGAGGGCCTTCGATGAGCAGTTCTTC
clone size: NA
J gene: TRBJ2-1
CDR3 length: 15
V gene: TRBV9
D gene: TRBD2

CDR3 protein: CASSTSGREEPDTQYF
CDR3 DNA: TGTGCCAGCAGCACCTCGGGGCGGGAGGAGCCAGATACGCAGTATTTT
clone size: few
J gene: TRBJ2-3
CDR3 length: 16
V gene: TRBV9
D gene: TRBD2

CDR3 protein: CASSLLQGNGYTF
CDR3 DNA: TGTGCCAGCAGCCTATTACAGGGGAATGGCTACACCTTC
clone size: NA
J gene: TRBJ1-2
CDR3 length: 13
V gene: TRBV14
D gene: TRBD1

CDR3 protein: CASSPFAGESGELFF
CDR3 DNA: TGTGCCAGCAGCCCCTTTGCGGGAGAAAGCGGGGAGCTGTTTTTT
clone size: medium-sized
J gene: TRBJ2-2
CDR3 length: 15
V gene: TRBV9
D gene: TRBD2

CDR3 protein: CASSDEPGQVYNEQFF
CDR3 DNA: TGTGCCAGCAGCGACGAGCCGGGACAGGTGTACAATGAGCAGTTCTTC
clone size: NA
J gene: TRBJ2-1
CDR3 length: 16
V gene: TRBV5-6
D gene: TRBD1

CDR3 protein: CASSLAAGDEKLFF
CDR3 DNA: TGTGCTAGCAGCTTAGCGGCAGGGGATGAAAAACTGTTTTTT
clone size: few
J gene: TRBJ1-4
CDR3 length: 14
V gene: TRBV7-7
D gene: NA

CDR3 protein: CASSPTSIDEQFF
CDR3 DNA: TGTGCCAGCAGCCCAACTAGTATCGATGAGCAGTTCTTC
clone size: once
J gene: TRBJ2-1
CDR3 length: 13
V gene: TRBV7-9
D gene: NA

CDR3 protein: CASSIRTEYNEQFF
CDR3 DNA: TGTGCCAGCAGTATCCGGACTGAGTACAATGAGCAGTTCTTC
clone size: NA
J gene: TRBJ2-1
CDR3 length: 14
V gene: TRBV27
D gene: NA

CDR3 protein: CASRGLREQYF
CDR3 DNA: TGTGCCAGCAGGGGACTTAGGGAGCAGTACTTC
clone size: NA
J gene: TRBJ2-7
CDR3 length: 11
V gene: TRBV6-1
D gene: NA

CDR3 protein: CASRYGYGYTF
CDR3 DNA: TGTGCCAGCAGGTACGGCTATGGCTACACCTTC
clone size: once
J gene: TRBJ1-2
CDR3 length: 11
V gene: TRBV28
D gene: NA

CDR3 protein: CASRPGTSAYEQYF
CDR3 DNA: TGTGCCAGCAGGCCCGGGACTAGCGCTTACGAGCAGTACTTC
clone size: few
J gene: TRBJ2-7
CDR3 length: 14
V gene: TRBV7-9
D gene: TRBD2

CDR3 protein: CASSPLDGVAKNIQYF
CDR3 DNA: TGTGCCAGCAGTCCCCTGGACGGGGTGGCCAAAAACATTCAGTACTTC
clone size: NA
J gene: TRBJ2-4
CDR3 length: 16
V gene: TRBV27
D gene: NA

CDR3 protein: CASSSPETGPYNEQFF
CDR3 DNA: TGCGCCAGCAGCTCGCCGGAGACAGGGCCCTACAATGAGCAGTTCTTC
clone size: NA
J gene: TRBJ2-1
CDR3 length: 16
V gene: TRBV5-1
D gene: TRBD1

CDR3 protein: CASSQGQYTEAFF
CDR3 DNA: TGTGCCAGCAGCCAGGGACAGTACACTGAAGCTTTCTTT
clone size: NA
J gene: TRBJ1-1
CDR3 length: 13
V gene: TRBV9
D gene: TRBD1

CDR3 protein: CASSYQSGWSTDTQYF
CDR3 DNA: TGTGCCAGCAGTTACCAGAGCGGGTGGAGCACAGATACGCAGTATTTT
clone size: once
J gene: TRBJ2-3
CDR3 length: 16
V gene: TRBV6-5
D gene: NA

CDR3 protein: CASSTTWTGSTYSNQPQHF
CDR3 DNA: TGTGCCAGCAGTACAACCTGGACAGGGTCTACATATAGCAATCAGCCCCAGCATTTT
clone size: few
J gene: TRBJ1-5
CDR3 length: 19
V gene: TRBV28
D gene: TRBD1

CDR3 protein: CASSPSGGLLGEQFF
CDR3 DNA: TGTGCCAGCTCACCGTCGGGCGGGCTCCTTGGTGAGCAGTTCTTC
clone size: NA
J gene: TRBJ2-1
CDR3 length: 15
V gene: TRBV18
D gene: NA

CDR3 protein: CASSPGDLGNEKLFF
CDR3 DNA: TGTGCCAGCAGCCCCGGGGATCTGGGCAATGAAAAACTGTTTTTT
clone size: NA
J gene: TRBJ1-4
CDR3 length: 15
V gene: TRBV9
D gene: NA

CDR3 protein: CASSQDRNRGETQYF
CDR3 DNA: TGCGCCAGCAGCCAAGACCGCAATAGGGGAGAGACCCAGTACTTC
clone size: NA
J gene: TRBJ2-5
CDR3 length: 15
V gene: TRBV4-3
D gene: NA

CDR3 protein: CASSLSSGTTQFF
CDR3 DNA: TGTGCCAGCAGTTTGAGTAGCGGGACAACACAGTTCTTC
clone size: few
J gene: TRBJ2-1
CDR3 length: 13
V gene: TRBV6-1
D gene: TRBD2

CDR3 protein: CASSLVDIDGYTF
CDR3 DNA: TGTGCCAGCAGCTTAGTGGACATTGATGGCTACACCTTC
clone size: NA
J gene: TRBJ1-2
CDR3 length: 13
V gene: TRBV11-2
D gene: NA

CDR3 protein: CASSLGANTGELFF
CDR3 DNA: TGTGCTAGCAGCTTAGGCGCGAACACCGGGGAGCTGTTTTTT
clone size: NA
J gene: TRBJ2-2
CDR3 length: 14
V gene: TRBV7-7
D gene: NA

CDR3 protein: CASSLGQGEDYGYTF
CDR3 DNA: TGTGCCAGCAGCTTAGGGCAGGGGGAGGACTATGGCTACACCTTC
clone size: medium-sized
J gene: TRBJ1-2
CDR3 length: 15
V gene: TRBV7-9
D gene: TRBD1

CDR3 protein: CATSTQGLAGVFEQFF
CDR3 DNA: TGTGCCACCAGCACCCAGGGACTAGCGGGAGTCTTTGAGCAGTTCTTC
clone size: NA
J gene: TRBJ2-1
CDR3 length: 16
V gene: TRBV15
D gene: TRBD2

CDR3 protein: CASSLAPRADEQYF
CDR3 DNA: TGTGCCAGCAGCTTGGCCCCCAGGGCTGACGAGCAGTACTTC
clone size: few
J gene: TRBJ2-7
CDR3 length: 14
V gene: TRBV5-4
D gene: NA

CDR3 protein: CASSLAGTGTRGEQYF
CDR3 DNA: TGTGCCAGCAGCTTAGCCGGGACAGGGACCCGAGGTGAGCAGTACTTC
clone size: medium-sized
J gene: TRBJ2-7
CDR3 length: 16
V gene: TRBV7-2
D gene: TRBD1